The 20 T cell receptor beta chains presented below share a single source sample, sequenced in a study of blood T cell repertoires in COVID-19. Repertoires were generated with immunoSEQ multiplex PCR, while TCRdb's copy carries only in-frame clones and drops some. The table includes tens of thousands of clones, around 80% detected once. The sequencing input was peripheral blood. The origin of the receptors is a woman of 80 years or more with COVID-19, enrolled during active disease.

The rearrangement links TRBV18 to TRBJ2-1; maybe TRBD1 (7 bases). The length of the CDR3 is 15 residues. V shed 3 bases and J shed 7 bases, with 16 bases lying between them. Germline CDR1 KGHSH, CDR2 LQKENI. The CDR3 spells CASSPTGTWENEQFF. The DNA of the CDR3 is TGTGCCAGCTCACCGACAGGGACTTGGGAGAATGAGCAGTTCTTC.

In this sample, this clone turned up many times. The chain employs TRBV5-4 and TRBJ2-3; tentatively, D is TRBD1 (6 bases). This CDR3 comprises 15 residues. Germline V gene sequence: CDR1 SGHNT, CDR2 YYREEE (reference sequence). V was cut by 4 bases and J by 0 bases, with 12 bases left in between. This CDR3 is CASSTGQTSTDTQYF. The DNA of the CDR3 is TGTGCCAGCAGCACCGGACAGACTAGCACAGATACGCAGTATTTT.

Here the CDR3 DNA reads TGTGCCAGCAGCCCTTGGCGGGATTCAGATACGCAGTATTTT. Residues: CASSPWRDSDTQYF. The chain recombines TRBV11-2 with TRBJ2-3, with a tentative D call TRBD2 (6 bases). CDR1 and CDR2 (germline): SGHAT, FQNNGV. There are 14 residues in the CDR3. V was trimmed by 5 bases and J by 4 bases, leaving 13 bases between them.

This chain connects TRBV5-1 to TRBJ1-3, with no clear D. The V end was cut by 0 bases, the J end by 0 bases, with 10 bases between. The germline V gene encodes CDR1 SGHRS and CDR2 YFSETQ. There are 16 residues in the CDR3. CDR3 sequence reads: CASSLGQLGSGNTIYF. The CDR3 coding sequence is TGCGCCAGCAGCTTGGGGCAGCTAGGCTCTGGAAACACCATATATTTT. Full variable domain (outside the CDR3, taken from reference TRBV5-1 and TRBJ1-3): KAGVTQTPRYLIKTRGQQVTLSCSPISGHRSVSWYQQTPGQGLQFLFEYFSETQRNKGNFPGRFSGRQFSNSRSEMNVSTLELGDSALYLCASSLGQLGSGNTIYFGEGSWLTVV.

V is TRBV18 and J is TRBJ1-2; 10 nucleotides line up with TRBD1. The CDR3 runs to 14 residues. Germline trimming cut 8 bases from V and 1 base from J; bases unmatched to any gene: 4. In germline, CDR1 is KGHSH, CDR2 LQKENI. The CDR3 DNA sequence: TGTGCCAGCCCTGGACAGGGGGATAACTATGGCTACACCTTC. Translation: CASPGQGDNYGYTF.

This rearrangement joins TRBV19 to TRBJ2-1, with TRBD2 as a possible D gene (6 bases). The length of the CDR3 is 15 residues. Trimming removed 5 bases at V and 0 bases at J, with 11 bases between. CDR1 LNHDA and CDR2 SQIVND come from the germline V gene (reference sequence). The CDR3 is CASSLLTSSYNEQFF. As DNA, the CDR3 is TGTGCCAGTAGTCTCCTGACTAGCTCCTACAATGAGCAGTTCTTC.

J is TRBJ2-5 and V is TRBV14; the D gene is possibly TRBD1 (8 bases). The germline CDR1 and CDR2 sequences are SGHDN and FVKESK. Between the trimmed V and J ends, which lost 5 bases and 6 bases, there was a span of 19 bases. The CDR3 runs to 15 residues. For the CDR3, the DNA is TGTGCCAGCAGCACCTTGGACAGGGAGGGAAAGACCCAGTACTTC. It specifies CASSTLDREGKTQYF.

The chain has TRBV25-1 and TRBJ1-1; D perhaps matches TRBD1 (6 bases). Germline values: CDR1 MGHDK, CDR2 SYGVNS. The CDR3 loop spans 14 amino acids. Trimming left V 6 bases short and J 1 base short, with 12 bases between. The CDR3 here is CASSRQAWNTEAFF. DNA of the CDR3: TGTGCCAGCAGCAGACAGGCCTGGAACACTGAAGCTTTCTTT.

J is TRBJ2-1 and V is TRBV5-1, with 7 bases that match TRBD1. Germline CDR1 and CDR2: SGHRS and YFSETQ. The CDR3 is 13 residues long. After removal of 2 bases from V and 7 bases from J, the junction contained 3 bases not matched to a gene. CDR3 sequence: CASSFEQGNEQFF. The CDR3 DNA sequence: TGCGCCAGCAGCTTCGAACAGGGGAATGAGCAGTTCTTC. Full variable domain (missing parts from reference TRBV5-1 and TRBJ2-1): KAGVTQTPRYLIKTRGQQVTLSCSPISGHRSVSWYQQTPGQGLQFLFEYFSETQRNKGNFPGRFSGRQFSNSRSEMNVSTLELGDSALYLCASSFEQGNEQFFGPGTRLTVL.

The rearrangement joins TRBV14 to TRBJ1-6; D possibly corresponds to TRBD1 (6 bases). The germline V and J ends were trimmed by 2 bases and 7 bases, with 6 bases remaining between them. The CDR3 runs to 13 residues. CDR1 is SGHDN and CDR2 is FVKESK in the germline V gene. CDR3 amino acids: CASSQQGNSPLHF. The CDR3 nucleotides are TGTGCCAGCAGCCAACAGGGGAATTCACCCCTCCACTTT.

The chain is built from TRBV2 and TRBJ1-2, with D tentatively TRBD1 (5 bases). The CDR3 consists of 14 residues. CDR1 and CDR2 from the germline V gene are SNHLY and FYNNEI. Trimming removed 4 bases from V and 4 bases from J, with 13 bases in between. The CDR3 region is CASSAARGGYGYTF. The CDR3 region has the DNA TGTGCCAGCAGTGCCGCAAGGGGAGGCTATGGCTACACCTTC.

The CDR3 coding sequence is TGTGCCAGCAGCTTACTAGCGGGCGGACATGATGAGCAGTTCTTC. Translated: CASSLLAGGHDEQFF. The J gene is TRBJ2-1, the V gene TRBV11-3; 8 bases map to TRBD2. With V trimmed by 2 bases and J by 8 bases, 8 bases remained unmatched. Per the germline V gene, CDR1 is SGHNT and CDR2 is YENEEA. The CDR3 is 15 amino acids. The full variable domain, rest sourced from reference TRBV11-3 and TRBJ2-1, is EAGVVQSPRYKIIEKKQPVAFWCNPISGHNTLYWYLQNLGQGPELLIRYENEEAVDDSQLPKDRFSAERLKGVDSTLKIQPAELGDSAVYLCASSLLAGGHDEQFFGPGTRLTVL.

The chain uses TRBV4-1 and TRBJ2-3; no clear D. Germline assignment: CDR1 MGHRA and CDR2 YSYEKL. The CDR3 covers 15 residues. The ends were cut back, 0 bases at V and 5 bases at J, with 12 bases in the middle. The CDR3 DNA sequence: TGCGCCAGCAGCCAAGATCGAGGTACGAAAGATACGCAGTATTTT. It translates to CASSQDRGTKDTQYF.

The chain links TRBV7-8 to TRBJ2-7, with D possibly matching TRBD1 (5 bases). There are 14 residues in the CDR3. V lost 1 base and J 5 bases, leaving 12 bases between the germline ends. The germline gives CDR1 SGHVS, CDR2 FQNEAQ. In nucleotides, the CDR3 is TGTGCCAGCAGCTTAGTTTCAGGGCGCGACGAGCAGTACTTC. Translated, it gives CASSLVSGRDEQYF.

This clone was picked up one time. CDR3 in amino acids: CASSSTSGRRNEQFF. The CDR3 bases are TGTGCCAGCAGCTCGACTAGCGGGAGACGCAATGAGCAGTTCTTC. The chain carries TRBV11-3 and TRBJ2-1; 12 bases map to TRBD2. V lost 4 bases, J lost 6 bases, and 4 bases stayed unmatched. Germline loops: CDR1 SGHNT, CDR2 YENEEA. The CDR3 covers 15 residues. Using reference TRBV11-3 and TRBJ2-1 for the parts outside the CDR3, the full variable domain is EAGVVQSPRYKIIEKKQPVAFWCNPISGHNTLYWYLQNLGQGPELLIRYENEEAVDDSQLPKDRFSAERLKGVDSTLKIQPAELGDSAVYLCASSSTSGRRNEQFFGPGTRLTVL.

In DNA form, the CDR3 reads TGTGCCAGCAGCTTGATAACTAGTTTGTTAGAGACCCAGTACTTC. Protein sequence: CASSLITSLLETQYF. The rearrangement links TRBV7-8 to TRBJ2-5, with D possibly matching TRBD2 (5 bases). The CDR3 spans 15 residues. The ends were cut back, 3 bases at V and 4 bases at J, with 15 bases in the middle. Germline CDR1 is SGHVS and CDR2 is FQNEAQ.

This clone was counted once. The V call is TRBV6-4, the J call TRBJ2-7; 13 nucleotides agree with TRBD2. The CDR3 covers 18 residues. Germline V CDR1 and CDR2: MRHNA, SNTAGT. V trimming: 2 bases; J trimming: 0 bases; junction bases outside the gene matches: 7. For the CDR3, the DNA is TGTGCCAGCAGTGACCGGACTAGCGGGAGTTTCCCCTCCTACGAGCAGTACTTC. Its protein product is CASSDRTSGSFPSYEQYF.

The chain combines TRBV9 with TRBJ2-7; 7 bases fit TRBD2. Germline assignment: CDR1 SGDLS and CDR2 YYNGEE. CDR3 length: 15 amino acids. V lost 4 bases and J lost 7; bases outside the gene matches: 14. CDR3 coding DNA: TGTGCCAGCAGCCCAATTGGGGGAGGGCGTCAGGAGCAGTACTTC. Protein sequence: CASSPIGGGRQEQYF.

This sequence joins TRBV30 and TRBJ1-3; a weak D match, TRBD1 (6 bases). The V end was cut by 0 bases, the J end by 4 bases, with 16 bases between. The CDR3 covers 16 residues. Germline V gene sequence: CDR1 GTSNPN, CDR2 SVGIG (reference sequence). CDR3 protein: CAWSVSFRDTGNTIYF. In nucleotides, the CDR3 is TGTGCCTGGAGTGTTTCTTTCAGGGACACAGGAAACACCATATATTTT. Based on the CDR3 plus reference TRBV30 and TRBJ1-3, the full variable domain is SQTIHQWPATLVQPVGSPLSLECTVEGTSNPNLYWYRQAAGRGLQLLFYSVGIGQISSEVPQNLSASRPQDRQFILSSKKLLLSDSGFYLCAWSVSFRDTGNTIYFGEGSWLTVV.

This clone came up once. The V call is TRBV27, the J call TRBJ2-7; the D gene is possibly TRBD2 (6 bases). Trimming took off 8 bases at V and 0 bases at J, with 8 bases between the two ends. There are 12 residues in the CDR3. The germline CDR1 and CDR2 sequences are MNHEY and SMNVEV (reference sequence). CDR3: CASRGTSYEQYF. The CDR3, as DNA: TGTGCCAGCCGCGGGACCTCCTACGAGCAGTACTTC.